These T cell receptor beta chains were read from a single sample in a study of blood T cells in healthy people across ages. TCRdb redid the calling of the 5' RACE reads with MiXCR, one entry per CDR3 protein. The data show over 950,000 distinct CDR3 sequences, under 40% seen once. Specimen: blood. All receptors derive from a man younger than 35 in good health. CDR3s include the opening cysteine and the closing phenylalanine or tryptophan. The order of the fields is clone size, J gene, V gene, D gene, CDR3 DNA, CDR3 protein. A D gene is named only where the DNA matches it firmly. Expanded clones are given a class, and other clones once, few, many or no size at all.

few TRBJ1-5 TRBV27 . TGTGCCAGCAGACCTAGATCAGACAGGCTGAGCAATCAGCCCCAGCATTTT CASRPRSDRLSNQPQHF
few TRBJ2-7 TRBV6-2/TRBV6-3 TRBD2 TGTGCCAGCAGTTACCCTAGCGGGGGGTACTCCTACGAGCAGTACTTC CASSYPSGGYSYEQYF
. TRBJ2-1 TRBV5-1 TRBD1 TGCGCCAACAGCTTGGCGACAGGGGACAATGAGCAGTTCTTC CANSLATGDNEQFF
few TRBJ2-1 TRBV28 . TGTGCCAGCACTTTCGAGGGATGGAATGAGCAGTTCTTC CASTFEGWNEQFF
few TRBJ2-3 TRBV18 TRBD1 TGTGCCAGCTCACCAGACAGGGACAGGACAGATACGCAGTATTTT CASSPDRDRTDTQYF
. TRBJ1-1 TRBV30 . TGTGCCTGGAGTCCTGGACAGATGAACACTGAAGCTTTCTTT CAWSPGQMNTEAFF
few TRBJ1-2 TRBV20-1 TRBD1 TGCAGTGCAAGCCGACAGGGATCTCTAAACTATGGCTACACCTTC CSASRQGSLNYGYTF
. TRBJ2-1 TRBV7-3 . TGTGCCAGCAGCTTAACTGGTATCAGGGGTTCATCGGGCAATGAGCAGTTCTTC CASSLTGIRGSSGNEQFF
. TRBJ2-1 TRBV7-2 . TGTGCCAGCAGCCCGAAAGGGGCCCGCGATGAGCAGTTCTTC CASSPKGARDEQFF
few TRBJ1-2 TRBV6-5 TRBD1 TGTGCCAGCGGTGGGACAGATGCGAACTATGGCTACACCTTC CASGGTDANYGYTF
. TRBJ2-5 TRBV14 TRBD2 TGTGCCAGCAGCCTGGGTCTAGCGGGGGACGATTGGACCCAGTACTTC CASSLGLAGDDWTQYF
. TRBJ2-3 TRBV12-5 . TGTGCTAGTGGTTTGGTACGGAGGGCTCCGTGGACAGATACGCAGTATTTT CASGLVRRAPWTDTQYF
. TRBJ1-5 TRBV12-3/TRBV12-4 . TGTGCCAGCAGTCCATTCACCGTGGACATTCCTAATCAGCCCCAGCATTTT CASSPFTVDIPNQPQHF
few TRBJ2-7 TRBV20-1 . TGCAGTGCTAGAGCCAGCTCCTACGAGCAGTACTTC CSARASSYEQYF
. TRBJ1-5 TRBV19 TRBD1 TGTACCAGTAGTAAGGAGGTGACAGGGAATCAGCCCCAGCATTTT CTSSKEVTGNQPQHF
once TRBJ1-2 TRBV20-1 TRBD1 TGCAGTGCTAGAGTCAGCGGGACAGGCTATGGCTACACCTTC CSARVSGTGYGYTF
. TRBJ2-3 TRBV5-6 . TGTGCCAGCAGCTTGGTAGGGTCAGACACAGATACGCAGTATTTT CASSLVGSDTDTQYF
few TRBJ1-4 TRBV6-6 . TGTGCCAGCAGTAGGCCTATGGGGGATAATGAAAAACTGTTTTTT CASSRPMGDNEKLFF
. TRBJ1-5 TRBV2 . TGTGCCAGCAATCGGGGCAGGAGTCATCAGCCCCAGCATTTT CASNRGRSHQPQHF
. TRBJ2-3 TRBV24-1 . TGTGCCACCAGTGATTCGTACAGGGAGGATACGCAGTATTTT CATSDSYREDTQYF
. TRBJ1-3 TRBV7-2 . TGTGCCAGCAGCCCGCAGTATAGTCGACCGAACACCATATATTTT CASSPQYSRPNTIYF
few TRBJ2-3 TRBV12-5 TRBD2 TGTGCTAGTGGCCGCGGTCGGACTAGCGGGATGGGAGATACGCAGTATTTT CASGRGRTSGMGDTQYF
few TRBJ2-2 TRBV2 TRBD1 TGTGCCAGTCGGGACAGGGAAGACGGGGAGCTGTTTTTT CASRDREDGELFF
. TRBJ2-7 TRBV4-1 TRBD1 TGCGCCAGCAGCCAAGAGAGTCAGGGGGCGTATGAGCAGTACTTC CASSQESQGAYEQYF
. TRBJ1-6 TRBV12-3/TRBV12-4 . TGTGCCAGCAGTTTAGTCCGACAGAGCCTAAGTTATAATTCACCCCTCCACTTT CASSLVRQSLSYNSPLHF
. TRBJ1-1 TRBV29-1 . TGCAGCGCATCACAGGGCCAAAACACTGAAGCTTTCTTT CSASQGQNTEAFF
. TRBJ2-5 TRBV7-2 . TGTGCCAGCAGCTTAGCAAGTTACAATGAGCAGTACTTC CASSLASYNEQYF
. TRBJ1-5 TRBV6-2/TRBV6-3 . TGTGCCAGTAGTGGCGGGACAAAGAATCAGCCCCAGCATTTT CASSGGTKNQPQHF
. TRBJ1-1 TRBV3-1 . TGTGCCAGCAGCCAAGGTCTAGGGGCTTTCTTT CASSQGLGAFF
few TRBJ2-2 TRBV4-2 . TGTGCCAGCAGCCACGGGGGCAGGGCAGATGTTAACACCGGGGAGTTGTTTTTT CASSHGGRADVNTGELFF
few TRBJ1-1 TRBV9 . TGTGCCAGCAGCGTGGTGGCGGGCACTGAAGCTTTCTTT CASSVVAGTEAFF
. TRBJ2-3 TRBV12-3/TRBV12-4 TRBD2 TGTGCCAGCTTGACTAGCGGGGGCACAGATACGCAGTATTTT CASLTSGGTDTQYF
few TRBJ2-2 TRBV20-1 TRBD2 TGCAGTGCTAGACCGGGACTAGCGGGCAACACCGGGGAGCTGTTTTTT CSARPGLAGNTGELFF
few TRBJ1-2 TRBV20-1 . TGCAGTGCTAGGCGTTTAAGCTCTTATGGCTACACCTTC CSARRLSSYGYTF
. TRBJ1-2 TRBV6-6 TRBD1 TGTGCCAGCTGTACCGGGACAGCCTCTCCCTATGGCTACACCTTC CASCTGTASPYGYTF
. TRBJ1-5 TRBV20-1 TRBD1 TGCAGTGCTAGCCGGACAGGGGGCATCAGCAATCAGCCCCAGCATTTT CSASRTGGISNQPQHF
. TRBJ2-1 TRBV9 . TGTGCCAGCGAGAAGGGGGACTCCTACAATGAGCAGTTCTTC CASEKGDSYNEQFF
. TRBJ2-7 TRBV6-1 TRBD2 TGTGCCAGCAGTGAGGGACCTAGCGGTGCCTCCTACGAGCAGTACTTC CASSEGPSGASYEQYF
few TRBJ2-1 TRBV7-2 . TGTGCCAGCAGCTTAGGTCAGCGCGGGGCGTTCTACAATGAGCAGTTCTTC CASSLGQRGAFYNEQFF
. TRBJ2-1 TRBV28 . TGTGCAGCAGGACAGCACAATGAGCAGTTCTTC CAAGQHNEQFF
. TRBJ2-1 TRBV18 TRBD2 TGTGCCAGCTCACCACCGGGACTAGCGGGGAACGATGAGCAGTTCTTC CASSPPGLAGNDEQFF
. TRBJ2-3 TRBV7-8 TRBD1 TGTGCCAGCAGCTTAGTGCGTGGACAGGGGGTGGCAGATACGCAGTATTTT CASSLVRGQGVADTQYF
few TRBJ2-3 TRBV28 TRBD2 TGTGCCAGCAGTTTACCTCGTGATAGCGGGGCGGCGGGAGATACGCAGTATTTT CASSLPRDSGAAGDTQYF
. TRBJ2-5 TRBV12-3/TRBV12-4 . TGTGCCAGCAGTTCCTGGGCGGCGGGTGATGTAGAGACCCAGTACTTC CASSSWAAGDVETQYF
few TRBJ2-3 TRBV4-3 . TGCGCCAGCAGCCAAGGGGGGCTCTCAGATACGCAGTATTTT CASSQGGLSDTQYF
few TRBJ2-3 TRBV3-1 . TGTGCCAGCAGCCATACCAGCAAAACGCAGTATTTT CASSHTSKTQYF
. TRBJ2-1 TRBV28 . TGTGCCAGCAGTTCGACTAACGAGAATCTCAATGAGCAGTTCTTC CASSSTNENLNEQFF
. TRBJ2-7 TRBV29-1 . TGCAGCGGAGCCGGGACTGCCTCCTACAATGAGCAGTACTTC CSGAGTASYNEQYF
. TRBJ2-7 TRBV19 . TGTGCCAGTAGTATCGGGGCAGGGTCCTACAATGAGCAGTACTTC CASSIGAGSYNEQYF
. TRBJ2-5 TRBV2 . TGTGCCAGCAGTGACATAGGGTCCGGACAAGAGACCCAGTACTTC CASSDIGSGQETQYF
. TRBJ2-3 TRBV7-9 . TGTGCCAGCAGCCTATTAACAACTAGCACAGATACGCAGTATTTT CASSLLTTSTDTQYF
few TRBJ1-2 TRBV6-6 TRBD1 TGTGCCAGCAGTTACGACAGGGTTGCTGGCTACACCTTC CASSYDRVAGYTF
. TRBJ1-1 TRBV10-3 . TGTGCCATCAGTTGGTCAGGGGAAACTGAAGCTTTCTTT CAISWSGETEAFF
. TRBJ1-2 TRBV20-1 TRBD1 TGCAGTGCCGGACAGGGAGAGGGTGGCTACACCTTC CSAGQGEGGYTF
few TRBJ2-7 TRBV7-9 . TGTGCCAGCAGCGCACCGGGACGACGAAGCAATGAGCAGTACTTC CASSAPGRRSNEQYF
few TRBJ2-1 TRBV20-1 TRBD1 TGCAGTGCTAGAAAGCGAGGGGACAGATACAATGAGCAGTTCTTC CSARKRGDRYNEQFF